A selection of T cell receptor beta chains follows, all from one sample in a study of chemoradiotherapy in HPV16-positive cancers. TCRdb's table, derived via immunoSEQ multiplex PCR, lists solely in-frame clones and lacks some. The sample gives approximately 17,000 clones, around 92% of which show up once; more than 2% is in the top ten. The source material was blood, sampled from a patient who underwent chemoradiotherapy. Source of these receptors: a human donor with HPV-associated anogenital cancer. Each CDR3 is given with its conserved first and last residue. D genes are given only for firm matches. Part of the rows lack a size; the others show once, few, many or a class for expanded clones.

D	V	size	J	DNA	CDR3
TRBD1	TRBV27	-	TRBJ2-1	TGTGCCAGCAGTCCACAGGGGTTTGGACTGTACAATGAGCAGTTCTTC	CASSPQGFGLYNEQFF
TRBD2	TRBV7-2	once	TRBJ2-3	TGTGCCAGCAGCTTAGCGGCGACTAGCGGGAGTCTCTTCACAGATACGCAGTATTTT	CASSLAATSGSLFTDTQYF
-	TRBV7-9	-	TRBJ2-1	TGTGCCAGCATGCGAACTAATGAGCAGTTCTTC	CASMRTNEQFF
TRBD1	TRBV16	-	TRBJ1-5	TGTGCCAGCAGCCTAGGACAGGAGAGGGGCAATCAGCCCCAGCATTTT	CASSLGQERGNQPQHF
-	TRBV5-3	-	TRBJ1-2	TGTGCCAGCAGCCCAGCAGCTAACTATGGCTACACCTTC	CASSPAANYGYTF
TRBD1	TRBV4-1	few	TRBJ1-2	TGCGCCAGCAACCCGGGACAGGGTTATGGCTACACCTTC	CASNPGQGYGYTF
-	TRBV20-1	-	TRBJ2-1	TGCAGTGCTAGGCAGTACGAGCAGTTCTTC	CSARQYEQFF
-	TRBV2	-	TRBJ1-2	TGTGCCAGCAACGAGGGTTACTATGGCTACACCTTC	CASNEGYYGYTF
-	TRBV21-1	-	TRBJ2-1	TGTGCCAGCAGCACTCGGGACAGGGTTTACAATGAGCAGTTCTTC	CASSTRDRVYNEQFF
TRBD1	TRBV11-1	-	TRBJ1-2	TGTGCCAGCAGCCGGGACAGTCACTATGGCTACACCTTC	CASSRDSHYGYTF
-	TRBV19	-	TRBJ1-1	TGTGCCAGTAGTATATCTGACGGGTTTGAAGACACTGAAGCTTTCTTT	CASSISDGFEDTEAFF
-	TRBV11-2	-	TRBJ2-1	TGTGCCAGCAGCTTAGACCCCACCTCCTACAATGAGCAGTTCTTC	CASSLDPTSYNEQFF
-	TRBV14	-	TRBJ1-5	TGTGCCAGCAGCCAAGCTAGTGGGCATCAGCCCCAGCATTTT	CASSQASGHQPQHF
-	TRBV6-1	-	TRBJ2-3	TGTGCCAGCAGTGCGCAGGACAAGGGCACAGATACGCAGTATTTT	CASSAQDKGTDTQYF
TRBD1	TRBV7-9	-	TRBJ2-7	TGTGCCAGCAGTTTACCCCCCGAATCAGGGGGAAGGGACTACGAGCAGTACTTC	CASSLPPESGGRDYEQYF
TRBD1	TRBV5-4	-	TRBJ1-1	TGTGCCAGCAGTCGAGGGACAGGAGGGGCTGAAGCTTTCTTT	CASSRGTGGAEAFF
-	TRBV20-1	-	TRBJ1-2	TGCAGTGCTCTCAGGGGTTATGGCTACACCTTC	CSALRGYGYTF
-	TRBV5-1	-	TRBJ1-2	TGCGCCAGCAGTATAGGGACGAGGGAAAACTATGGCTACACCTTC	CASSIGTRENYGYTF
TRBD2	TRBV5-1	-	TRBJ2-5	TGCGCCAGCAGCTTGGCCGGGGGGGCCCAAGAGACCCAGTACTTC	CASSLAGGAQETQYF
-	TRBV2	once	TRBJ2-5	TGTGCCAGCAACAAGGGCCGGCTGACCGGGACCCAGTACTTC	CASNKGRLTGTQYF
-	TRBV7-8	-	TRBJ1-5	TGTGCCAGCAGCTTACATGGACGGAATAGCAATCAGCCCCAGCATTTT	CASSLHGRNSNQPQHF
TRBD1	TRBV27	-	TRBJ1-1	TGTGCCAGCAGTAAATTGACAGGGCTGAACACTGAAGCTTTCTTT	CASSKLTGLNTEAFF
TRBD2	TRBV20-1	-	TRBJ2-3	TGCAGTGCTAGGGAGGGACTAGCGGAGTTTTTT	CSAREGLAEFF
TRBD1	TRBV15	-	TRBJ2-5	TGTGCCACCACACAGGGACAGCAAGAGACCCAGTACTTC	CATTQGQQETQYF
-	TRBV10-2	-	TRBJ2-7	TGCGCCAGCAGCCCTACGAGTTACTACGAGCAGTACTTC	CASSPTSYYEQYF
-	TRBV29-1	-	TRBJ1-5	TGCAGCGCTGCCGGACAGTTCAATCAGCCCCAGCATTTT	CSAAGQFNQPQHF
-	TRBV2	-	TRBJ1-3	TGTGCCAGCAGTGAAGCCTTGGGACGGTGGGGAAACACCATATATTTT	CASSEALGRWGNTIYF
-	TRBV5-1	-	TRBJ1-2	TGCGCCAGCAGCTTGGAGGCAGGGCGGGCTGGCTACACCTTC	CASSLEAGRAGYTF
-	TRBV27	-	TRBJ1-1	TGTGCCAGCAGTCCCTTGGGCACTGAAGCTTTCTTT	CASSPLGTEAFF
-	TRBV14	-	TRBJ2-7	TGTGCCAGCAGCCAAAGGGACCTCCGTGGACAGCAGTACTTC	CASSQRDLRGQQYF
-	TRBV7-8	-	TRBJ1-5	TGTGCCAGCAGCTTAGCTGGTGGGCATCAGCCCCAGCATTTT	CASSLAGGHQPQHF
-	TRBV5-1	-	TRBJ2-1	TGCGCCAGCAGCTTGGCCAATGGTGGGGGTGGTGAGCAGTTCTTC	CASSLANGGGGEQFF
-	TRBV6-5	-	TRBJ2-2	TGTGCCAGCAGTTCATCAGGGACACACACCGGGGAGCTGTTTTTT	CASSSSGTHTGELFF
-	TRBV14	-	TRBJ2-5	TGTGCCAGCAGCCAAGATTACAGTAAGCAAGAGACCCAGTACTTC	CASSQDYSKQETQYF
TRBD1	TRBV11-2	-	TRBJ1-1	TGTGCCAGCAGCTTTGGGACAGGGTTTGTAGGAGCTTTCTTT	CASSFGTGFVGAFF
TRBD2	TRBV7-9	once	TRBJ2-1	TGTGCCAGCAGCTCAAGACTAGCGGGGGCAAACTACAATGAGCAGTTCTTC	CASSSRLAGANYNEQFF
-	TRBV2	-	TRBJ2-7	TGTGCCACCGTGATCGGGAGCTCCTACGAGCAGTACTTC	CATVIGSSYEQYF
-	TRBV18	-	TRBJ2-1	TGTGCCAGCTCACCACCGGGGACCTATGAGCAGTTCTTC	CASSPPGTYEQFF
TRBD1	TRBV2	-	TRBJ2-7	TGTGCCAGCACCGTAATGACAGGGTCCTACGAGCAGTACTTC	CASTVMTGSYEQYF
-	TRBV14	-	TRBJ1-5	TGTGCCAGCAGCCAATGGGCCGGTCAGCCCCAGCATTTT	CASSQWAGQPQHF